Listed here are 26 T cell receptor beta chains from one sample, sequenced in a study of blood T cell repertoires in COVID-19. TCRdb's copy holds only in-frame clones and misses some; the assay was immunoSEQ multiplex PCR. Of around 150,000 clones in the sample, around 85% were seen once. Material for sequencing was peripheral blood. The receptors come from a human donor with acute or convalescent COVID-19. The donor label of this sample is uncertain.

The table lists this clone with a count of one. The rearrangement links TRBV10-3 to TRBJ1-2, with 8 bases fitting TRBD1. The junction had 18 bases not matched to a gene; V was cut back by 10 bases and J by 2 bases. This CDR3 comprises 17 residues. Germline CDR1 and CDR2: ENHRY and SYGVKD. The CDR3 spells CATASLTGGVDNYGYTF. In nucleotides, the CDR3 is TGTGCCACCGCTAGTCTCACAGGGGGAGTAGACAACTATGGCTACACCTTC.

The V call is TRBV6-1, the J call TRBJ1-3, with D uncertain. This CDR3 has 15 residues. Germline V lookup: CDR1 MNHNS, CDR2 SASEGT. Trimming removed 1 base at V and 2 bases at J, with 9 bases between. DNA of the CDR3: TGTGCCAGCAGTGAAGGCAGATATACTGGAAACACCATATATTTT. This sequence encodes CASSEGRYTGNTIYF.

The rearrangement joins TRBV21-1 to TRBJ2-7; TRBD1 is the table's D call and was not checked against the DNA. TRBV21-1 is a pseudogene locus. The CDR3 has 13 amino acids. In DNA form, the CDR3 reads TGTGCCAGCAGGGGGGCGAGCTCCTACGAGCAGTACTTC. It yields the protein CASRGASSYEQYF.

The J gene is TRBJ1-1, the V gene TRBV6-2 or TRBV6-3; D gene unclear. CDR1 and CDR2 from the germline V gene are MNHEY and SVGEGT. V lost 0 bases, J lost 1 base, and 9 bases lay in between. The CDR3 has 15 amino acids. CDR3 in DNA: TGTGCCAGCAGTTACTCCGGGTTGGCGAACACTGAAGCTTTCTTT. As protein: CASSYSGLANTEAFF.

The chain links TRBV6-5 to TRBJ1-6; the match to TRBD1 covers 7 bases. The CDR3 covers 15 residues. The trim removed 2 bases at V and 6 bases at J, leaving 4 bases unmatched. The germline V gene encodes CDR1 MNHEY and CDR2 SVGAGI. The CDR3 DNA reads TGTGCCAGCAGTTACAGTAACAGGGGTAATTCACCCCTCCACTTT. It specifies CASSYSNRGNSPLHF.

The rearrangement joins TRBV11-2 to TRBJ2-5; 7 bases are shared with TRBD2. V lost 0 bases to trimming and J lost 5 bases; unmatched junction nucleotides: 6. Germline CDR1 and CDR2: SGHAT and FQNNGV. The CDR3 is 15 residues long. The CDR3, as DNA: TGTGCCAGCAGCTTAGATGTGGGAGGGTGGGAGACCCAGTACTTC. Its protein is CASSLDVGGWETQYF.

Here the CDR3 reads CASRATGNQPQHF. CDR3 in DNA: TGTGCCAGCAGAGCCACAGGCAATCAGCCCCAGCATTTT. This sequence joins TRBV6-5 and TRBJ1-5; D gene ambiguous. V was pared by 6 bases and J by 2 bases, with 8 bases between. The CDR3 has 13 amino acids. Germline-derived CDR1 and CDR2 are MNHEY and SVGAGI.

This sequence joins TRBV5-4 and TRBJ1-3; D might be TRBD1 (6 bases). Trimming stripped 10 bases from V and 6 bases from J, with 17 bases between. Germline V gene data show CDR1 as SGHNT and CDR2 as YYREEE (reference sequence). The CDR3 consists of 13 residues. CDR3 nucleotides: TGTGCCGGCCATCCCCCAGGGGCAAACACCATATATTTT. It translates to CAGHPPGANTIYF. Complete variable domain (other parts from reference TRBV5-4 and TRBJ1-3): ETGVTQSPTHLIKTRGQQVTLRCSSQSGHNTVSWYQQALGQGPQFIFQYYREEENGRGNFPPRFSGLQFPNYSSELNVNALELDDSALYLCAGHPPGANTIYFGEGSWLTVV.

The chain uses TRBV2 and TRBJ2-3; the D gene is possibly TRBD2 (6 bases). The V gene's germline CDR1 is SNHLY and CDR2 FYNNEI. V was clipped by 6 bases and J by 2 bases, with 15 bases between them. CDR3 length equals 15 residues. CDR3 amino acids: CASSRRGAATDTQYF. CDR3 coding DNA: TGTGCCAGCAGCAGACGCGGGGCGGCCACAGATACGCAGTATTTT.

Only a few counts were recorded for this clone. The rearrangement uses TRBV24-1 and TRBJ1-4; tentatively, D is TRBD1 (5 bases). Germline V gene sequence: CDR1 KGHDR, CDR2 SFDVKD. The ends were cut back, 10 bases at V and 8 bases at J, with 16 bases in the middle. The CDR3 length is 13 residues. The CDR3 nucleotides are TGTGCCACTTCGGCGGAGGGGCAAGAAAAACTGTTTTTT. Translating gives CATSAEGQEKLFF.

The chain carries TRBV7-2 and TRBJ1-6, with D possibly TRBD1 on 5 matching bases. This CDR3 has 16 amino acids. Germline CDR1 is SGHTA and CDR2 is FQGNSA. The V gene lost 4 bases and the J gene lost 0 bases, with 10 bases spanning the gap. For the CDR3, the DNA is TGTGCCAGCAGCTCGAGACAGAGCTCCTATAATTCACCCCTCCACTTT. Protein sequence: CASSSRQSSYNSPLHF.

The chain couples TRBV5-4 to TRBJ2-1, with 8 bases fitting TRBD1. The CDR3 runs to 14 residues. The V and J ends lost 3 bases and 5 bases, in that order; junction bases with no gene match: 4. Per the germline V gene, CDR1 is SGHNT and CDR2 is YYREEE (reference sequence). The CDR3 nucleotides read TGTGCCAGCAGCTCCGGACAGGGACACAATGAGCAGTTCTTC. It translates to CASSSGQGHNEQFF.

This clone was found once. V is TRBV18 and J is TRBJ2-3; 7 positions agree with TRBD2. The CDR3 is 15 amino acids. The J segment lost 5 bases and the V segment lost 4 bases, leaving 9 bases of the junction unmatched. Germline-derived CDR1 and CDR2 are KGHSH and LQKENI. In DNA form, the CDR3 reads TGTGCCAGCTCACGTTCCGCGGGGGAGAGAGATACGCAGTATTTT. Translated: CASSRSAGERDTQYF. Combining the CDR3 with reference TRBV18 and TRBJ2-3 gives the whole variable domain NAGVMQNPRHLVRRRGQEARLRCSPMKGHSHVYWYRQLPEEGLKFMVYLQKENIIDESGMPKERFSAEFPKEGPSILRIQQVVRGDSAAYFCASSRSAGERDTQYFGPGTRLTVL.

The chain recombines TRBV2 with TRBJ2-7, with a possible D match to TRBD2 (7 bases). V lost 8 bases and J 6 bases, leaving 14 bases between the germline ends. Germline V gene lookup returns CDR1 SNHLY and CDR2 FYNNEI. The length of the CDR3 is 12 residues. As DNA, the CDR3 is TGTGCCAGCGGGGGGGCCCCTTCCGAGCAGTACTTC. Protein: CASGGAPSEQYF.

This sequence joins TRBV5-4 and TRBJ2-7; unclear D gene. V lost 0 bases to trimming and J lost 2 bases, with 12 bases between them. This CDR3 is 15 amino acids long. Germline CDR1 is SGHNT and CDR2 is YYREEE (reference sequence). The CDR3: CASSLDLARTYEQYF. For the CDR3, the DNA is TGTGCCAGCAGCTTGGACCTGGCCCGTACCTACGAGCAGTACTTC. Drawing the rest from reference TRBV5-4 and TRBJ2-7, the complete variable domain is ETGVTQSPTHLIKTRGQQVTLRCSSQSGHNTVSWYQQALGQGPQFIFQYYREEENGRGNFPPRFSGLQFPNYSSELNVNALELDDSALYLCASSLDLARTYEQYFGPGTRLTVT.

The V call is TRBV3-1 (or the pseudogene TRBV3-2), the J call TRBJ1-1; possible D gene TRBD1, 5 bases. Deletions cut 0 bases from V and 6 bases from J, with 11 bases between. Germline V lookup: CDR1 LGHDT, CDR2 YNNKEL (reference sequence). The CDR3 totals 14 residues. The CDR3 DNA follows: TGTGCCAGCAGCCAAGATGGGGGGAGGTCTGAAGCTTTCTTT. Its protein is CASSQDGGRSEAFF.

V gene TRBV27 combines with J gene TRBJ2-1, with 9 bases aligning to TRBD1. J was trimmed by 12 bases and V by 6 bases; bases with no gene match: 9. The V gene's germline CDR1 is MNHEY and CDR2 SMNVEV (reference sequence). This CDR3 spans 13 amino acids. The CDR3 here is CASRLTGGVRQFF. The CDR3 DNA reads as TGTGCCAGCAGGCTGACAGGGGGTGTTAGGCAGTTCTTC.

Ten or more counts support this clone. The rearrangement uses TRBV16 and TRBJ1-2, with D maybe TRBD1 (6 bases). The CDR3 consists of 13 residues. Trimming took off 6 bases at V and 3 bases at J, with 11 bases between the two ends. Germline CDR1 reads KGHSY; CDR2 reads FQNENV. CDR3 sequence: CASSLQGDYGYTF. CDR3 coding DNA: TGTGCCAGCAGTCTACAGGGAGACTATGGCTACACCTTC.

The chain has TRBV9 and TRBJ2-1; 7 bases agree with TRBD1. Germline CDR1 is SGDLS and CDR2 is YYNGEE. Trimming at V came to 0 bases and at J to 12 bases, leaving 6 bases not matched to a gene. The CDR3 is 13 amino acids. CDR3 sequence reads: CASSVGQGAGQFF. DNA for the CDR3: TGTGCCAGCAGCGTAGGACAGGGCGCCGGGCAGTTCTTC.

The rearrangement links TRBV6-5 to TRBJ1-1; tentatively, D is TRBD1 (5 bases). CDR3 size: 13 residues. CDR1 MNHEY and CDR2 SVGAGI come from the germline V gene. Trimming pared 7 bases from V and 4 bases from J, leaving 13 bases between. Written as DNA, the CDR3 is TGTGCCAGCACGGCAGGGCGCGCCACTGAAGCTTTCTTT. As protein: CASTAGRATEAFF.

V gene TRBV7-3 combines with J gene TRBJ2-3; 9 positions match TRBD2. Germline CDR1 is SGHTA and CDR2 is FQGTGA. J lost 3 bases, V lost 3 bases, and 13 bases had no gene match. CDR3 length equals 18 residues. In nucleotides, the CDR3 is TGTGCCAGCAGCTTGGGGCTAGCGGGGCTCAGGGGGACAGATACGCAGTATTTT. This translates into CASSLGLAGLRGTDTQYF.

A single count supports this clone. The chain uses TRBV4-1 and TRBJ1-1; 10 bases are a match to TRBD1. V shed 1 base, J shed 8 bases, and the junction held 7 bases outside the gene matches. The length of the CDR3 is 15 residues. Germline V gene lookup returns CDR1 MGHRA and CDR2 YSYEKL. In DNA form, the CDR3 reads TGCGCCAGCAGCCAAGCCGGGACAGGGGCAGGAGAAGCTTTCTTT. It codes for CASSQAGTGAGEAFF.

The chain recombines TRBV6-5 with TRBJ1-2, with D perhaps matching TRBD1 (5 bases). Trimming cost V 5 bases and J 5 bases, with 12 bases left between them. Germline assignment: CDR1 MNHEY and CDR2 SVGAGI. This CDR3 is built from 13 residues. The CDR3 DNA reads as TGTGCCAGCAGTCCAGGAGGGGCTTATGGCTACACCTTC. Translated: CASSPGGAYGYTF.

The rearrangement joins TRBV5-6 to TRBJ1-2; weak D call: TRBD1 (5 bases). CDR3 size: 13 residues. CDR1 SGHDT and CDR2 YYEEEE come from the germline V gene. Trimming removed 3 bases from V and 6 bases from J, with 12 bases in between. The CDR3 region has the DNA TGTGCCAGCAGCTGGGACGCGGGGGATGGCTACACCTTC. It yields the protein CASSWDAGDGYTF.

The chain is built from TRBV2 and TRBJ1-2; 8 positions match TRBD1. V dropped 1 base and J dropped 5; count of bases not matched to a gene: 6. The CDR3 totals 15 residues. Germline V gene lookup returns CDR1 SNHLY and CDR2 FYNNEI. CDR3 in amino acids: CASSEGTGYGYGYTF. For the CDR3, the DNA is TGTGCCAGCAGTGAAGGGACAGGGTACGGGTATGGCTACACCTTC.

The sample holds a few counts of this clone. The V call is TRBV19, the J call TRBJ2-3, with 11 nucleotides matching TRBD2. Germline V gene data show CDR1 as LNHDA and CDR2 as SQIVND (reference sequence). With 3 bases clipped from V and 0 bases from J, the junction kept 5 bases outside the gene matches. The CDR3 has 17 residues. The CDR3 DNA is TGTGCCAGTAGTATTAGACTAGCGGGACCTAGCACAGATACGCAGTATTTT. It translates to CASSIRLAGPSTDTQYF. The full variable domain, in which reference TRBV19 and TRBJ2-3 provide the parts outside the CDR3, is DGGITQSPKYLFRKEGQNVTLSCEQNLNHDAMYWYRQDPGQGLRLIYYSQIVNDFQKGDIAEGYSVSREKKESFPLTVTSAQKNPTAFYLCASSIRLAGPSTDTQYFGPGTRLTVL.